This T cell receptor (beta chain) was identified during a study of T cells in Graves' hyperthyroidism and ophthalmopathy. CDR1 KGHSH and CDR2 LQKENI come from the germline V gene. The length of the CDR3 is 14 residues. Trimming took 1 base from V and 8 from J, leaving 11 bases between them. The CDR3 regions of TCR beta were amplified from RNA transcripts. A first-round RT-PCR of the TCR CDR3 used the HTBI primer set. TCRdb ran MiXCR on the multiplex PCR reads and lists one entry per CDR3 protein. The sample has approximately 410,000 distinct CDR3 sequences; about 15% are singletons. Material: blood. V gene TRBV18 combines with J gene TRBJ1-4; D is ambiguous. This clonotype originated in a man between 18 and 35 years old with Graves' ophthalmopathy. DNA of the CDR3: TGTGCCAGCTCACCACTCCCGGCCGCCGAAAAACTGTTTTTT. The encoded protein is CASSPLPAAEKLFF.